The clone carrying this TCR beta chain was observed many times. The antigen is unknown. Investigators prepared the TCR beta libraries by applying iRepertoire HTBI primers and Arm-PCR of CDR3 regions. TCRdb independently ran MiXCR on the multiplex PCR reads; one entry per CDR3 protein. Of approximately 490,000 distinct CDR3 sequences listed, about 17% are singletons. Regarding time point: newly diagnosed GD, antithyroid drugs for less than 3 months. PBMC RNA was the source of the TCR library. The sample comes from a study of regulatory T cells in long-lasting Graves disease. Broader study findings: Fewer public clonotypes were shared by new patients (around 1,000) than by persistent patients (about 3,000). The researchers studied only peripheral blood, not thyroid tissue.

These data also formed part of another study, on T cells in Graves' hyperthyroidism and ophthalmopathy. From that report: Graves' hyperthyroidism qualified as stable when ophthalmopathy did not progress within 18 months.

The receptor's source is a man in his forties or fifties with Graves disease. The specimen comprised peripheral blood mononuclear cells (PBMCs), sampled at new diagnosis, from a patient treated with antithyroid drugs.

The CDR3 DNA follows: TGTGCCAGCAGCATAGGATTGAGCGGCACTGAAGCTTTCTTT. This translates into CASSIGLSGTEAFF. J is TRBJ1-1 and V is TRBV28; D not resolved. Per germline, CDR1 MDHEN and CDR2 SYDVKM. The ends were cut back, 6 bases at V and 4 bases at J, with 15 bases in the middle. This CDR3 is built from 14 residues. Complete variable domain (other parts from reference TRBV28 and TRBJ1-1): DVKVTQSSRYLVKRTGEKVFLECVQDMDHENMFWYRQDPGLGLRLIYFSYDVKMKEKGDIPEGYSVSREKKERFSLILESASTNQTSMYLCASSIGLSGTEAFFGQGTRLTVV.